This passage covers 17 T cell receptor beta chains from one sample sequenced in a study of CD8 T cells in ankylosing spondylitis. General observations from the study: A TCR beta motif of about eight highly homologous variants seemed to mark ankylosing spondylitis blood.

Their recognized antigens are unknown. Each CDR3 protein is one row after TCRdb ran MiXCR on the 5' RACE reads. Altogether about 200,000 distinct CDR3 sequences are present, around 6.6% being singletons, with the ten largest covering approximately 14%. The sequencing input was blood, either unsorted or a sorted T cell fraction (not recorded which). The receptor source for this set is a male donor with ankylosing spondylitis.

This sequence joins TRBV11-2 and TRBJ2-5, with D possibly TRBD2 on 6 matching bases. Per germline, CDR1 SGHAT and CDR2 FQNNGV. V lost 5 bases and J lost 0, with 13 bases in between. This CDR3 spans 15 amino acids. The CDR3 spells CASSPVPSDQETQYF. In DNA form, the CDR3 reads TGTGCCAGCAGCCCCGTCCCTAGCGACCAAGAGACCCAGTACTTC.

The chain is built from TRBV10-3 and TRBJ2-7; tentatively, D is TRBD1 (5 bases). In germline, CDR1 is ENHRY, CDR2 SYGVKD. This CDR3 has 14 amino acids. The V gene lost 6 bases and the J gene lost 2 bases, with 14 bases spanning the gap. In nucleotides, the CDR3 is TGTGCCATCAGCGTGGGGCAGGCAGCCTACGAGCAGTACTTC. It translates to CAISVGQAAYEQYF.

This clonotype was detected ten times or more. V usage is TRBV14 and J usage is TRBJ2-7; no clear D gene. This CDR3 region has 14 residues. Per the germline V gene, CDR1 is SGHDN and CDR2 is FVKESK. Between the trimmed V and J ends, which lost 0 bases and 3 bases, there was a span of 9 bases. Written as DNA, the CDR3 is TGTGCCAGCAGCCAAGAAATGGGTTTCTACGAGCAGTACTTC. Translating gives CASSQEMGFYEQYF.

The genes are TRBV29-1 and TRBJ2-1; 9 bases line up with TRBD2. Unmatched junction bases numbered 5, after V lost 1 base and J lost 4 bases. Germline CDR1 reads SQVTM; CDR2 reads ANQGSEA. CDR3 length: 15 residues. The CDR3 loop reads CSVEGSGRRYNEQFF. In nucleotides, the CDR3 is TGCAGCGTTGAAGGTAGCGGGAGAAGGTACAATGAGCAGTTCTTC.

This clonotype was picked up a small number of times. The chain recombines TRBV30 with TRBJ2-1, with D possibly TRBD2 on 5 matching bases. The CDR3 loop spans 14 amino acids. Germline V gene lookup returns CDR1 GTSNPN and CDR2 SVGIG (reference sequence). Trimming took 0 bases from V and 5 from J, leaving 11 bases between them. CDR3 coding DNA: TGTGCCTGGAGTGTACTTGACTATGACAATGAGCAGTTCTTC. Its translation: CAWSVLDYDNEQFF.

This clonotype was recorded at least ten times. The chain is built from TRBV27 and TRBJ2-7; D unresolved. The CDR3 is 13 amino acids. Between the trimmed V and J ends, which lost 0 bases and 5 bases, there was a span of 8 bases. Germline CDR1 is MNHEY and CDR2 is SMNVEV (reference sequence). In nucleotides, the CDR3 is TGTGCCAGCAGTTTATCACGCAGGAACGAGCAGTACTTC. The encoded protein is CASSLSRRNEQYF.

The chain employs TRBV24-1 and TRBJ2-1, with 10 bases fitting TRBD2. V was clipped by 5 bases and J by 9 bases; unmatched bases: 15. Germline V gene lookup returns CDR1 KGHDR and CDR2 SFDVKD. This CDR3 region has 17 residues. CDR3 DNA sequence: TGTGCCACCAGTGGCCTGACCACTAGCGGGACTTCCAGTGAGCAGTTCTTC. Its protein product is CATSGLTTSGTSSEQFF.

This clonotype showed up many times. The gene calls are TRBV9 and TRBJ2-3; the match to TRBD2 covers 10 bases. The CDR3 totals 15 residues. The germline gives CDR1 SGDLS, CDR2 YYNGEE. V shed 4 bases and J 5 bases; nucleotides not matched to a gene: 7. This CDR3 reads CASSPSGSRLDTQYF. The CDR3 DNA reads as TGTGCCAGCAGCCCTAGCGGGAGTAGGTTAGATACGCAGTATTTT.

This clonotype was counted only a few times. This sequence joins TRBV6-5 and TRBJ2-1; D is perhaps TRBD1 (5 bases). The CDR3 loop spans 16 amino acids. Trimming took 4 bases from V and 9 from J, leaving 22 bases between them. Per the germline V gene, CDR1 is MNHEY and CDR2 is SVGAGI. The CDR3: CASSLGSDIPRGEQFF. CDR3 bases: TGTGCCAGCAGTTTGGGGTCGGACATTCCCCGCGGTGAGCAGTTCTTC.

The rearrangement joins TRBV7-2 to TRBJ2-7; D is undetermined. Trimming cost V 4 bases and J 3 bases, with 10 bases left between them. This CDR3 has 13 residues. Per the germline V gene, CDR1 is SGHTA and CDR2 is FQGNSA. CDR3: CASSSWLGYEQYF. In DNA form, the CDR3 reads TGTGCCAGCAGCTCCTGGTTAGGCTACGAGCAGTACTTC.

This clonotype was counted ten times or more. The chain carries TRBV9 and TRBJ1-2; no clear D. Trimming shortened V by 4 bases and J by 2 bases, and 15 bases separated the two germline ends. The CDR3 contains 15 residues. Germline V CDR1 and CDR2: SGDLS, YYNGEE. CDR3 region: CASSKEGGGNYGYTF. The CDR3, as DNA: TGTGCCAGCAGCAAAGAAGGAGGCGGGAACTATGGCTACACCTTC.

This clonotype was seen ten or more times. V usage is TRBV4-1 and J usage is TRBJ2-7, with TRBD1 matching over 7 bases. The trim removed 3 bases at V and 1 base at J, leaving 0 bases unmatched. This CDR3 spans 13 amino acids. Germline-derived CDR1 and CDR2 are MGHRA and YSYEKL. CDR3 residues: CASSQDRSYEQYF. CDR3 DNA sequence: TGCGCCAGCAGCCAGGACAGGTCCTACGAGCAGTACTTC.

This clonotype was counted ten times or more. The chain has TRBV14 and TRBJ1-1; D not resolved. This CDR3 is built from 13 residues. The V end lost 1 base, the J end lost 8 bases, and 11 bases lay between the germline ends. Germline-derived CDR1 and CDR2 are SGHDN and FVKESK. The CDR3 DNA is TGTGCCAGCAGCCAAGTAGGGAAAGGGGAAGCTTTCTTT. Translation gives CASSQVGKGEAFF.

The chain carries TRBV7-2 and TRBJ2-5; D is perhaps TRBD1 (5 bases). This CDR3 is 16 amino acids long. Germline V gives CDR1 SGHTA, CDR2 FQGNSA. V lost 6 bases to trimming and J lost 9 bases, with 26 bases between them. The CDR3 nucleotides read TGTGCCAGCAGGCAATGGGGTACGGATCAACAAGGGGCCCAGTACTTC. Its translation is CASRQWGTDQQGAQYF.

The rearrangement links TRBV20-1 to TRBJ2-1; D may correspond to TRBD1 or TRBD2 (5 bases each). The CDR3 spans 14 residues. Germline V gives CDR1 DFQATT, CDR2 SNEGSKA (reference sequence). V was clipped by 1 base and J by 5 bases, with 12 bases between them. CDR3 sequence: CSARGLGVDNEQFF. In nucleotides, the CDR3 is TGCAGTGCTAGAGGACTGGGGGTCGACAATGAGCAGTTCTTC.

The V call is TRBV4-3, the J call TRBJ2-1, with TRBD2 as a possible D gene (5 bases). The germline V gene has CDR1 LGHNA and CDR2 YSLEER. The V end was cut by 0 bases, the J end by 0 bases, with 9 bases between. The CDR3 has 16 amino acids. The CDR3 sequence: CASSQDGLPSYNEQFF. CDR3 coding DNA: TGCGCCAGCAGCCAAGATGGACTGCCCTCCTACAATGAGCAGTTCTTC.

This clonotype was observed many times. CDR3 region: CASSLTTGGEQYF. The CDR3 DNA sequence: TGTGCCAGCAGTTTAACGACTGGGGGCGAGCAGTACTTC. This chain joins TRBV12-3 or TRBV12-4 and TRBJ2-7, with D perhaps TRBD1 or TRBD2 (5 bases each). The CDR3 runs to 13 residues. The V end lost 2 bases, the J end lost 6 bases, and 11 bases lay between the germline ends.